This T cell receptor beta chain was sequenced during a study of cytomegalovirus exposure and HLA in healthy donors. It was with 60 Vbeta and 13 Jbeta primers that the PCR ran. Method: immunoSEQ multiplex PCR; TCRdb's copy keeps in-frame clones and lacks some. Counted here are about 170,000 clones, around three quarters occurring once; the ten biggest clones make up 2% to 2.5%. Broader study findings: No immune exposure information besides CMV serostatus was available. Fewer N-insertions than the roughly 670-donor mean were reportedly shown by an Asian-associated ancestry cluster in a later analysis. In a later analysis, the majority of CMV-associated beta chains seemingly showed HLA restriction.

CDR1 and CDR2 from the germline V gene are MDHEN and SYDVKM. The CDR3 runs 13 residues. Trimming at V came to 6 bases and at J to 5 bases, leaving 2 bases not matched to a gene. Regarding this clone: Its specificity is not known.

This sequence originates from a woman aged 30 to 39 in good health and CMV-seropositive. The chain couples TRBV28 to TRBJ2-2, with 8 bases that match TRBD2. The sample comprised PBMCs. CDR3 DNA: TGTGCCAGCAGACGGGGGGGGACCGGGGAGCTGTTTTTT. Its translation: CASRRGGTGELFF.